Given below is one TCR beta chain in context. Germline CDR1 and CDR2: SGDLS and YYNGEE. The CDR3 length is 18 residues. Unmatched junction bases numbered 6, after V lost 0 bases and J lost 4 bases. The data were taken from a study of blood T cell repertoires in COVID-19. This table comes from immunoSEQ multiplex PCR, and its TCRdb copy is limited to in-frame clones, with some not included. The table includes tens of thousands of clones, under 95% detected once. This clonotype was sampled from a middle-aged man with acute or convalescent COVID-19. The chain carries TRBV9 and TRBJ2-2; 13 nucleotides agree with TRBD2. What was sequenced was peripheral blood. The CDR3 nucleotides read TGTGCCAGCAGCGTAGCCACTAGCGGGGGGGTTCGCACCGGGGAGCTGTTTTTT. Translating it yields CASSVATSGGVRTGELFF.